These T cell receptor beta chains were read from a single sample in a study of vaccination and CD4 T cells after COVID-19. The antigens for these receptors are not known. Via MiXCR, TCRdb re-called the PCR reads, giving one row per CDR3 protein. The sample includes about 20,000 distinct CDR3 sequences, 26% seen only once; the top ten take about 11%. Specimen: cultured CD4+ T cells from blood. The source is a human donor with COVID-19. Both conserved end residues are part of each CDR3. Fields, in order: J gene, D gene, V gene, clone size, CDR3 DNA, CDR3 protein. D genes are given only for firm matches. The listing skips clone size in some rows; elsewhere it reads once, few, many or a size class.

J: TRBJ1-5; D: TRBD1; V: TRBV12-3/TRBV12-4; size: .; DNA: TGTGCCAGCAAGATGACAGGGAATCAGCCCCAGCATTTT; CDR3: CASKMTGNQPQHF
J: TRBJ2-2; D: .; V: TRBV5-1; size: few; DNA: TGCGCCAGCAGCCCCGGCGGCTTCGGGAACGGGGAGCTGTTTTTT; CDR3: CASSPGGFGNGELFF
J: TRBJ2-1; D: TRBD1; V: TRBV7-2; size: .; DNA: TGTGCCAGCAGCCGGGACAGGGGATCCTACAATGAGCAGTTCTTC; CDR3: CASSRDRGSYNEQFF
J: TRBJ1-5; D: TRBD1; V: TRBV10-3; size: few; DNA: TGTGCCATCAGCCGGGACAGAAGCAATCAGCCCCAGCATTTT; CDR3: CAISRDRSNQPQHF
J: TRBJ2-7; D: .; V: TRBV20-1; size: few; DNA: TGCAGTGCTAGAGATTTAGGCAACTCCTACGAGCAGTACTTC; CDR3: CSARDLGNSYEQYF
J: TRBJ1-5; D: .; V: TRBV2; size: medium-sized; DNA: TGTGCCAAAGGGACGGACAATCAGCCCCAGCATTTT; CDR3: CAKGTDNQPQHF
J: TRBJ1-1; D: .; V: TRBV7-2; size: .; DNA: TGTGCCAGCACCCAGACAAGGAACACTGAAGCTTTCTTT; CDR3: CASTQTRNTEAFF
J: TRBJ1-5; D: .; V: TRBV6-1; size: medium-sized; DNA: TGTGCCAGCAGTAATTGGGGAGTCAATCAGCCCCAGCATTTT; CDR3: CASSNWGVNQPQHF
J: TRBJ1-2; D: TRBD1; V: TRBV28; size: .; DNA: TGTGCCAGCATCCCGACAGGGAACTATGGCTACACCTTC; CDR3: CASIPTGNYGYTF
J: TRBJ1-5; D: .; V: TRBV30; size: .; DNA: TGTGCCTGGAGTGCTGGGGCTGAGCCCCAGCATTTT; CDR3: CAWSAGAEPQHF
J: TRBJ1-5; D: .; V: TRBV12-3/TRBV12-4; size: .; DNA: TGTGCCAGCAGTTTAGCGGGGGTAGGGAGCAATCAGCCCCAGCATTTT; CDR3: CASSLAGVGSNQPQHF
J: TRBJ2-7; D: .; V: TRBV7-9; size: .; DNA: TGTGCCAGCAGCCGACGGGACCCCTTAACGGAGCAGTACTTC; CDR3: CASSRRDPLTEQYF
J: TRBJ1-2; D: TRBD1; V: TRBV27; size: medium-sized; DNA: TGTGCCAGCAGACCCAGTCTGGGACAGGGGTCTGGCTACACCTTC; CDR3: CASRPSLGQGSGYTF
J: TRBJ2-2; D: .; V: TRBV27; size: medium-sized; DNA: TGTGCCAGCGGGACCAGGGGAGGCGGGGAGCTGTTTTTT; CDR3: CASGTRGGGELFF
J: TRBJ2-2; D: .; V: TRBV14; size: .; DNA: TGTGCCAGCAGCCAAGTCATGCTTCAGAACACCGGGGAGCTGTTTTTT; CDR3: CASSQVMLQNTGELFF
J: TRBJ2-5; D: .; V: TRBV3-1; size: .; DNA: TGTGCCAGCAGCCAAAGGGGGGAAGAGACCCAGTACTTC; CDR3: CASSQRGEETQYF
J: TRBJ1-2; D: TRBD1; V: TRBV19; size: .; DNA: TGTGCCAGTAGTTCCTGGACAGGGGGCATCTATGGCTACACCTTC; CDR3: CASSSWTGGIYGYTF
J: TRBJ1-4; D: .; V: TRBV30; size: .; DNA: TGTGCCTGGAGTGAGGGGGTCCTTAATGAAAAACTGTTTTTT; CDR3: CAWSEGVLNEKLFF